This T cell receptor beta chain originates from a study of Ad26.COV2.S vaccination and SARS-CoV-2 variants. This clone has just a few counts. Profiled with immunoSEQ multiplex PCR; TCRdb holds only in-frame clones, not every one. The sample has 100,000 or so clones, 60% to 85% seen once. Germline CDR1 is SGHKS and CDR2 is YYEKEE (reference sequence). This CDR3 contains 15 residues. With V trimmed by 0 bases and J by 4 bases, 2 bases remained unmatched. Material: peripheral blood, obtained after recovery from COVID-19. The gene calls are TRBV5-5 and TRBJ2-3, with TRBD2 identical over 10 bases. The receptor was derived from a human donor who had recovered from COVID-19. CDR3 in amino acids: CASSLASGGPDTQYF. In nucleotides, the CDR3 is TGTGCCAGCAGCTTGGCTAGCGGGGGACCAGATACGCAGTATTTT.